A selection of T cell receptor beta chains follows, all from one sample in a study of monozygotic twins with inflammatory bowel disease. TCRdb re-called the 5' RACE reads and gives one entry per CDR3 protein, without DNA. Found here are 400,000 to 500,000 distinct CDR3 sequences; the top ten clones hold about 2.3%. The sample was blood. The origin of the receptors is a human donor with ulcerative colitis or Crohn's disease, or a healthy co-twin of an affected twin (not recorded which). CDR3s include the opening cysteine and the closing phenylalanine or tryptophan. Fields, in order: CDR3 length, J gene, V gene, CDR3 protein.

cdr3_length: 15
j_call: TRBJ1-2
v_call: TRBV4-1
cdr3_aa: CASYSSGGRTYGYTF

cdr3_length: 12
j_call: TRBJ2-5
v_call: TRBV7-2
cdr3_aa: CASSFGSETQYF

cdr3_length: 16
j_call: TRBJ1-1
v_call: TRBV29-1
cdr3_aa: CSVEEETGKPNTEAFF

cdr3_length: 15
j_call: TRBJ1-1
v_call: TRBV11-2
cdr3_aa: CASKPRPGDFTEAFF

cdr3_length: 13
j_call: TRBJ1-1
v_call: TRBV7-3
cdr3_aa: CASSMDRDTEAFF

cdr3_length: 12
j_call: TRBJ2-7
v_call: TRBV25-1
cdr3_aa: CASSDRYYEQYF

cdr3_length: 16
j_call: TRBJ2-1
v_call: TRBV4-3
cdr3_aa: CASSQEFQRGYNEQLF

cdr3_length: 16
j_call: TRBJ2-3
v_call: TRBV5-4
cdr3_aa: CASSGPQGAPTDTQYF

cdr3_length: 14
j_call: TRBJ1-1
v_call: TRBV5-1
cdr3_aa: CASSLATENTEAFF

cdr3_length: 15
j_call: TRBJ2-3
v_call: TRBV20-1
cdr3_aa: CSAIPGQSNTDTQYF

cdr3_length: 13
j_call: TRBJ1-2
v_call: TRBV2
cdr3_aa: CASSDTVNYGYTF

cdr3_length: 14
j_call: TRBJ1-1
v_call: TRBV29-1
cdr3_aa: CSVGGKAAYTEAFF

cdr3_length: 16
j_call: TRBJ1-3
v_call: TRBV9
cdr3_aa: CASSFQDRDSGNTIYF

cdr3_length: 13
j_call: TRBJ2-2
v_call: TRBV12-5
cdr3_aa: CASGSGNTGELFF

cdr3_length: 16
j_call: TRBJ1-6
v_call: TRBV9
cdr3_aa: CASSAPAGTGASPLHF

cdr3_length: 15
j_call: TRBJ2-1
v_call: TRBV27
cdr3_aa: CASSLSLDPYNEQFF